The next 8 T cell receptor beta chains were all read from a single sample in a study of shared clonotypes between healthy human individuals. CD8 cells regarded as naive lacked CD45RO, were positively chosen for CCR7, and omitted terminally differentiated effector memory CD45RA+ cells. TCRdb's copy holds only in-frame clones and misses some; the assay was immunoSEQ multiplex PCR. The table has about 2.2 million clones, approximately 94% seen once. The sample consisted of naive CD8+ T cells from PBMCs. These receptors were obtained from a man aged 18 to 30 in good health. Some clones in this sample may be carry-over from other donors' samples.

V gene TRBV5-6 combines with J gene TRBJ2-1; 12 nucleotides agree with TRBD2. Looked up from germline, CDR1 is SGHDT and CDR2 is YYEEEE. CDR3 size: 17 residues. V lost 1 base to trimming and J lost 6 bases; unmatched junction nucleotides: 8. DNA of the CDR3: TGTGCCAGCAGCTTGAGGTTCCGACTAGCGGGAGTCAATGAGCAGTTCTTC. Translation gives CASSLRFRLAGVNEQFF.

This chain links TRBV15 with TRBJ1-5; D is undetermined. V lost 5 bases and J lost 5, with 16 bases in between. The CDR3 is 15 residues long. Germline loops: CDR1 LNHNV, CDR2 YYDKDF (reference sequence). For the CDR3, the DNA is TGTGCCACCAGCGAGCTAGGAAAACAAGATCAGCCCCAGCATTTT. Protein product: CATSELGKQDQPQHF. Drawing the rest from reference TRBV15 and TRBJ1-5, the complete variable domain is DAMVIQNPRYQVTQFGKPVTLSCSQTLNHNVMYWYQQKSSQAPKLLFHYYDKDFNNEADTPDNFQSRRPNTSFCFLDIRSPGLGDTAMYLCATSELGKQDQPQHFGDGTRLSIL.

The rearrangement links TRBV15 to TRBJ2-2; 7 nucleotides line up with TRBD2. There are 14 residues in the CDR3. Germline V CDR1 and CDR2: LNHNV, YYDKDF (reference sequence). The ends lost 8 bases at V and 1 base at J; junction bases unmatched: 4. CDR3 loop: CATRSSGNTGELFF. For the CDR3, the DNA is TGTGCCACCCGGTCTAGCGGGAACACCGGGGAGCTGTTTTTT.

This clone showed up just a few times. In DNA, the CDR3 is TGTGCCAGCAGACCCAGAGACAGGACGATTTTCGTACCTGAAGCTTTCTTT. Protein: CASRPRDRTIFVPEAFF. The chain is built from TRBV7-2 and TRBJ1-1, with D possibly TRBD1 on 6 matching bases. CDR3 length: 17 amino acids. The ends were cut back, 6 bases at V and 6 bases at J, with 26 bases in the middle. Germline assignment: CDR1 SGHTA and CDR2 FQGNSA.

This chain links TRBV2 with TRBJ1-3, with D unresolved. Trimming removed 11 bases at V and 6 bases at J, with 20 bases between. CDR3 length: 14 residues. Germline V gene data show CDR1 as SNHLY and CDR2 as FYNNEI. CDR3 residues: CAAAVEPRENTIYF. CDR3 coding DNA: TGTGCCGCTGCAGTGGAGCCTCGGGAAAACACCATATATTTT.

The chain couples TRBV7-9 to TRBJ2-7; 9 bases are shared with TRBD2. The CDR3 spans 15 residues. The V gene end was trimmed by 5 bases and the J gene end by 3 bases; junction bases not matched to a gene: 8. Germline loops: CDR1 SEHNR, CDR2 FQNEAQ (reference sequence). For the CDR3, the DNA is TGTGCCAGCAGCGGAAGACTAGCGGACTTCTACGAGCAGTACTTC. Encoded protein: CASSGRLADFYEQYF.

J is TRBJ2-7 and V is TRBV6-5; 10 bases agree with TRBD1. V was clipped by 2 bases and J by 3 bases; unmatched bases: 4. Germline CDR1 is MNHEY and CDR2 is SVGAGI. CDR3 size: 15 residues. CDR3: CASSYLGTGVYEQYF. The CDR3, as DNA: TGTGCCAGCAGTTACCTAGGGACAGGGGTCTACGAGCAGTACTTC.

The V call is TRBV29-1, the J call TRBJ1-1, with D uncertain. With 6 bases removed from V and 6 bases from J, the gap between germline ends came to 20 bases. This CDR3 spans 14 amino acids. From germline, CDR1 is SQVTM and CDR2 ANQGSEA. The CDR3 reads CSVAAGIRTSEAFF. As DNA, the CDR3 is TGCAGCGTAGCGGCCGGGATCCGGACCTCTGAAGCTTTCTTT.